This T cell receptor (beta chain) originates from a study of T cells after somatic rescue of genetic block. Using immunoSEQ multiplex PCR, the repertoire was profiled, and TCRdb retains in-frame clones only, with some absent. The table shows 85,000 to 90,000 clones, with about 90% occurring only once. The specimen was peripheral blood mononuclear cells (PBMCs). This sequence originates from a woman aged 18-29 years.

The CDR3 sequence: CASSPSGQGNTEAFF. For the CDR3, the DNA is TGTGCCAGCAGCCCCTCCGGACAGGGGAACACTGAAGCTTTCTTT. V gene TRBV7-9 combines with J gene TRBJ1-1; 8 bases fit TRBD1. V was clipped by 5 bases and J by 1 base; unmatched bases: 6. Germline V CDR1 and CDR2: SEHNR, FQNEAQ (reference sequence). The CDR3 is 15 residues long. The variable domain in full, with the rest retrieved from reference TRBV7-9 and TRBJ1-1, is DTGVSQNPRHKITKRGQNVTFRCDPISEHNRLYWYRQTLGQGPEFLTYFQNEAQLEKSRLLSDRFSAERPKGSFSTLEIQRTEQGDSAMYLCASSPSGQGNTEAFFGQGTRLTVV.